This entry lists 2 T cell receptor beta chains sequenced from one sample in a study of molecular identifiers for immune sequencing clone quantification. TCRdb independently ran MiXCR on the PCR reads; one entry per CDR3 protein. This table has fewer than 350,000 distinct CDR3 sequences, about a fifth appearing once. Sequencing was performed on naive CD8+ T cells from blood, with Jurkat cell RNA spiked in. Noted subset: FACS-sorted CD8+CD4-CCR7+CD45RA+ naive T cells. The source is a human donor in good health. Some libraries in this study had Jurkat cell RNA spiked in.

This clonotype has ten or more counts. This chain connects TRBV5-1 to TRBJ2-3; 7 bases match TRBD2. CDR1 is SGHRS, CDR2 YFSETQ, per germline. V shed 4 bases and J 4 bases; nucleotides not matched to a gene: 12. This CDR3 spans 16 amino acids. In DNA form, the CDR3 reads TGCGCCAGCAGCCCTGCTGAGGGAGGGGAGGCAGATACGCAGTATTTT. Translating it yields CASSPAEGGEADTQYF.

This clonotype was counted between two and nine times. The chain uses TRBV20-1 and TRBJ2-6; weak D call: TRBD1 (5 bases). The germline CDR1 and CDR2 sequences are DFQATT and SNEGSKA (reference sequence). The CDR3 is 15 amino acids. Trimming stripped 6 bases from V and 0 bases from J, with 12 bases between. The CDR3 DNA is TGCAGTGCCCTGGACACCGTCTCTGGGGCCAACGTCCTGACTTTC. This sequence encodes CSALDTVSGANVLTF.